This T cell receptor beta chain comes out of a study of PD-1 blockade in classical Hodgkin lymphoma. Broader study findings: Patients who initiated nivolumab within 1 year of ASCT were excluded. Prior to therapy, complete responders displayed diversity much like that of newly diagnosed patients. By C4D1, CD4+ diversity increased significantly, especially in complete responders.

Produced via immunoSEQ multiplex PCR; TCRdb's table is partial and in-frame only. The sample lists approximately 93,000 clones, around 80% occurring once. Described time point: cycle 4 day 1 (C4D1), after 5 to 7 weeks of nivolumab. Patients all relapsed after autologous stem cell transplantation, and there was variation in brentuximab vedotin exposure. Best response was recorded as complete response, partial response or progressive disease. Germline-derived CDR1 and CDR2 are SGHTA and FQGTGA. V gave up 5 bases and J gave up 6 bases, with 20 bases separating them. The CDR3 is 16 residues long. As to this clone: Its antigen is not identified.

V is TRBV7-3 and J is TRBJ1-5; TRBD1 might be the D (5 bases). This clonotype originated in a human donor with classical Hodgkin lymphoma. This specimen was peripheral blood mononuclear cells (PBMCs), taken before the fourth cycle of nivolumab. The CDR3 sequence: CASSLEGQTDLQPQHF. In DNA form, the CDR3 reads TGTGCCAGCAGCCTCGAGGGGCAGACGGACCTTCAGCCCCAGCATTTT.